This T cell receptor (beta chain) was observed in a study of cytomegalovirus exposure and HLA in healthy donors. Notes on the study in general: Listed as cytomegalovirus-associated were 170 or so TCR beta chains. TRBV6-2, TRBV6-3 and some other V segments were unresolvable in 87-base-pair reads.

PCR was performed using 60 Vbeta and 13 Jbeta primers. Produced via immunoSEQ multiplex PCR; TCRdb's table is partial and in-frame only. The data show more than 95,000 clones, 65% seen once. As regards this clone: Antigen specificity is unknown.

Germline V CDR1 and CDR2: SGHNT, YYREEE (reference sequence). Trimming removed 5 bases from V and 7 bases from J, with 15 bases in between. This CDR3 spans 13 amino acids. The sequencing sample was made of PBMCs. The clonotype originates from a woman aged 40 to 55 in good health and CMV-seropositive. The rearrangement links TRBV5-4 to TRBJ1-2; weak D call: TRBD1 (5 bases). The CDR3 here is CASREWGGSGYTF. DNA of the CDR3: TGTGCCAGCAGAGAATGGGGGGGGAGTGGCTACACCTTC.